This TCR beta chain was found in a study of OX40 agonist ivuxolimab in advanced cancers. Overall study: Ivuxolimab doses were 0.01, 0.1, 0.3, 1.5, 3 or 10 mg/kg every 2 weeks. Age averaged about 60 years (range roughly 23 to 79), and approximately 80% were male.

This CDR3 region has 11 residues. Trimming took off 7 bases at V and 7 bases at J, with 8 bases between the two ends. CDR1 is LNHDA, CDR2 SQIVND, per germline (reference sequence). Sequenced by immunoSEQ multiplex PCR; TCRdb stores in-frame clones only, minus some. The repertoire holds 76,000 or so clones, with 70% to 90% as singletons. The clonotype was recovered from an adult with an advanced solid tumor such as melanoma, head and neck, liver or kidney cancer. This chain uses TRBV19 with TRBJ2-1; D gene uncertain. The sample consisted of CD4+ or CD8+ T cells sorted from blood, taken in a trial of the OX40 agonist ivuxolimab. CDR3 residues: CASTGQNEQFF. CDR3 coding DNA: TGTGCCAGTACGGGCCAAAATGAGCAGTTCTTC. The full variable domain, completed using reference TRBV19 and TRBJ2-1, is DGGITQSPKYLFRKEGQNVTLSCEQNLNHDAMYWYRQDPGQGLRLIYYSQIVNDFQKGDIAEGYSVSREKKESFPLTVTSAQKNPTAFYLCASTGQNEQFFGPGTRLTVL.